This TCR beta chain comes out of a study of cytomegalovirus exposure and HLA in healthy donors. This PCR relied on a set of 60 Vbeta primers and 13 Jbeta primers. Generated by immunoSEQ multiplex PCR, the TCRdb table keeps only in-frame clones and is missing some. The sample records 85,000 to 120,000 clones, 82% being singletons. General study points: TCR beta sequences numbering 15,000 to 20,000 were associated with HLA alleles at 0.05 false discovery rate in a later analysis.

This CDR3 has 14 residues. Germline V gives CDR1 MNHNS, CDR2 SASEGT. Trimming removed 5 bases at V and 0 bases at J, with 8 bases between. Regarding this clone: Its antigen is unknown.

The V call is TRBV6-1, the J call TRBJ1-3; perhaps TRBD1 as D (6 bases). Sequenced: PBMCs. The receptor was derived from a man aged 50 or older in good health and CMV-seronegative. CDR3 bases: TGTGCCAGCAGTCAACAGGGCTCTGGAAACACCATATATTTT. It yields the protein CASSQQGSGNTIYF.